What follows are 16 T cell receptor beta chains derived from one specimen sequenced in a study of blood T cell repertoires in COVID-19. Sequenced by immunoSEQ multiplex PCR; TCRdb stores in-frame clones only, minus some. This sample has under 75,000 clones, with 80% to 85% found just once. Sequencing was performed on peripheral blood. Receptor source: an elderly woman with active or convalescent COVID-19.

This chain joins TRBV6-1 and TRBJ1-1; TRBD1 agrees at 10 bases. V lost 0 bases to trimming and J lost 11 bases; unmatched junction nucleotides: 12. This CDR3 comprises 16 residues. Germline values: CDR1 MNHNS, CDR2 SASEGT. The CDR3 DNA reads TGTGCCAGCAGTGAAGCGTCCGGGACAGGGGACCTGAGGGCTTTCTTT. Its protein product is CASSEASGTGDLRAFF.

V is TRBV7-3 and J is TRBJ2-2; D ambiguous. The V gene's germline CDR1 is SGHTA and CDR2 FQGTGA. Trimming cost V 5 bases and J 3 bases, with 7 bases left between them. The length of the CDR3 is 13 residues. CDR3 sequence: CASSRTYTGELFF. In DNA form, the CDR3 reads TGTGCCAGCAGCCGTACATACACCGGGGAGCTGTTTTTT.

The genes are TRBV7-2 and TRBJ1-2, with 7 nucleotides matching TRBD1. The V and J ends lost 5 bases and 2 bases, in that order; junction bases with no gene match: 2. This CDR3 contains 13 residues. Germline V lookup: CDR1 SGHTA, CDR2 FQGNSA. CDR3: CASSPGQNYGYTF. In DNA, the CDR3 is TGTGCCAGCAGCCCGGGACAGAACTATGGCTACACCTTC.

V gene TRBV6-1 combines with J gene TRBJ2-1; 10 positions match TRBD2. The length of the CDR3 is 17 residues. From germline, CDR1 is MNHNS and CDR2 SASEGT. V shed 4 bases and J 0 bases; nucleotides not matched to a gene: 6. This CDR3 reads CASSAPSGGSSYNEQFF. The CDR3 nucleotides are TGTGCCAGCAGTGCCCCTAGCGGGGGCAGCTCCTACAATGAGCAGTTCTTC.

The chain links TRBV27 to TRBJ2-3, with TRBD2 matching over 11 bases. With V trimmed by 6 bases and J by 5 bases, 7 bases remained unmatched. Germline lookup yields CDR1 MNHEY and CDR2 SMNVEV (reference sequence). The CDR3 is made up of 15 amino acids. CDR3 DNA sequence: TGTGCCAGCAGGAATAGCGGGGGGGCCCAAGATACGCAGTATTTT. Encoded protein: CASRNSGGAQDTQYF.

The chain links TRBV6-2 or TRBV6-3 to TRBJ1-4; TRBD1 aligns across 7 bases. Germline values: CDR1 MNHEY, CDR2 SVGEGT. V was pared by 0 bases and J by 3 bases, with 7 bases of the junction left unmatched. The length of the CDR3 is 17 residues. The DNA of the CDR3 is TGTGCCAGCAGTTACTCGTCTGTGGGACAGTCTAATGAAAAACTGTTTTTT. Translated, it gives CASSYSSVGQSNEKLFF.

This chain uses TRBV11-2 with TRBJ2-5; TRBD2 is a possible D gene (6 bases). The CDR3 contains 15 residues. CDR1 SGHAT and CDR2 FQNNGV come from the germline V gene. V gave up 6 bases and J gave up 5 bases, with 19 bases separating them. This CDR3 is CASSPTGDRGETQYF. CDR3 in DNA: TGTGCCAGCAGTCCTACGGGGGACCGCGGGGAGACCCAGTACTTC.

The chain employs TRBV18 and TRBJ2-3; D gene ambiguous. Germline CDR1 is KGHSH and CDR2 is LQKENI. V lost 5 bases, J lost 5 bases, and 11 bases lay in between. The CDR3 length is 13 residues. This CDR3 reads CASSEAIKDTQYF. The CDR3 coding sequence is TGTGCCAGCTCAGAGGCCATAAAAGATACGCAGTATTTT. Full variable domain (missing parts from reference TRBV18 and TRBJ2-3): NAGVMQNPRHLVRRRGQEARLRCSPMKGHSHVYWYRQLPEEGLKFMVYLQKENIIDESGMPKERFSAEFPKEGPSILRIQQVVRGDSAAYFCASSEAIKDTQYFGPGTRLTVL.

The chain uses TRBV27 and TRBJ1-1; a weak D match, TRBD1 (5 bases). CDR1 is MNHEY and CDR2 is SMNVEV in the germline V gene (reference sequence). V was shortened by 6 bases and J by 4 bases, with 21 bases between the two germline ends. The CDR3 spans 16 residues. The CDR3 DNA sequence: TGTGCCAGCAGCTCTCGGTCGGGGGTTTGGAGCACTGAAGCTTTCTTT. This translates into CASSSRSGVWSTEAFF.

The rearrangement joins TRBV19 to TRBJ2-1; 10 bases match TRBD1. This CDR3 is built from 20 residues. Germline loops: CDR1 LNHDA, CDR2 SQIVND (reference sequence). With 3 bases clipped from V and 0 bases from J, the junction kept 14 bases outside the gene matches. CDR3 in amino acids: CASSITGTGARLSSYNEQFF. The CDR3 coding sequence is TGTGCCAGTAGTATTACCGGGACAGGGGCCCGATTAAGCTCCTACAATGAGCAGTTCTTC.

This clone was counted a few times. The chain recombines TRBV10-3 with TRBJ1-5, with 8 bases identical to TRBD1. The ends lost 7 bases at V and 3 bases at J; junction bases unmatched: 5. The CDR3 totals 14 residues. Germline V lookup: CDR1 ENHRY, CDR2 SYGVKD. In DNA, the CDR3 is TGTGCCATCAAGGGGGGACAGGACAATCAGCCCCAGCATTTT. Its translation: CAIKGGQDNQPQHF.

CDR3 in amino acids: CASSLGGGYNEQFF. The CDR3 region has the DNA TGCGCCAGCAGCTTGGGGGGAGGTTACAATGAGCAGTTCTTC. The V and J genes are TRBV5-1 and TRBJ2-1, with a possible D match to TRBD2 (6 bases). Trimming stripped 0 bases from V and 4 bases from J, with 8 bases between. The CDR3 loop spans 14 amino acids. Per germline, CDR1 SGHRS and CDR2 YFSETQ.

The chain couples TRBV4-1 to TRBJ2-5, with 10 bases matching TRBD1. In germline, CDR1 is MGHRA, CDR2 YSYEKL. V lost 0 bases to trimming and J lost 4 bases; unmatched junction nucleotides: 2. The CDR3 consists of 15 residues. CDR3 sequence (DNA): TGCGCCAGCAGCCAAGATCGGACAGGGGGAGAGACCCAGTACTTC. Protein product: CASSQDRTGGETQYF.

The gene calls are TRBV6-2 or TRBV6-3 and TRBJ2-1; 10 positions agree with TRBD1. Germline V gene sequence: CDR1 MNHEY, CDR2 SVGEGT. V gave up 6 bases and J gave up 5 bases; unmatched junction bases: 10. The CDR3 is 16 amino acids. The CDR3 loop is CASSPRDRGIHNEQFF. DNA for the CDR3: TGTGCCAGCAGCCCTAGGGACAGGGGAATCCACAATGAGCAGTTCTTC.

V gene TRBV19 combines with J gene TRBJ2-7; the match to TRBD1 covers 9 bases. Looked up from germline, CDR1 is LNHDA and CDR2 is SQIVND (reference sequence). The trim removed 5 bases at V and 0 bases at J, leaving 8 bases unmatched. CDR3 length: 16 residues. Here the CDR3 reads CASSPRDRVSSYEQYF. DNA for the CDR3: TGTGCCAGTAGTCCCCGGGACAGGGTAAGCTCCTACGAGCAGTACTTC.

The rearrangement links TRBV19 to TRBJ1-3, with D hard to call. CDR1 is LNHDA and CDR2 is SQIVND in the germline V gene (reference sequence). Between the trimmed V and J ends, which lost 6 bases and 0 bases, there was a span of 15 bases. CDR3 length equals 16 residues. The CDR3 sequence is CASSDNQRGSGNTIYF. As DNA, the CDR3 is TGTGCCAGTAGCGACAATCAACGGGGCTCTGGAAACACCATATATTTT.